This T cell receptor beta chain was recorded in a study of technical replicates of blood from a handful of donors. Profiled with immunoSEQ multiplex PCR; TCRdb holds only in-frame clones, not every one. The table lists about 76,000 clones, 85% to 95% of them singletons. This CDR3 contains 14 residues. Between the trimmed V and J ends, which lost 1 base and 7 bases, there was a span of 13 bases. Germline V gives CDR1 GTSNPN, CDR2 SVGIG (reference sequence). The material sequenced was T cells isolated from PBMCs. J is TRBJ2-2 and V is TRBV30; perhaps TRBD1 as D (6 bases). The clonotype was recovered from a human donor in good health. The chain's CDR3 is CAWSEQGWSGELFF. CDR3 bases: TGTGCCTGGAGTGAACAGGGATGGAGCGGGGAGCTGTTTTTT.